Sequencing of this TCR beta chain was carried out in a study of T-cell reconstitution after alpha-beta-depleted transplantation in children. This sample's TCRbeta library carried unique molecular identifier barcodes. TCRdb re-called the PCR reads with MiXCR, one entry per CDR3 protein. The sample lists 200,000 or so distinct CDR3 sequences; roughly 6.5% were seen once. Study-level results: Some patients' high day-60 TCRbeta diversity was attributed to recipient cells surviving conditioning. One year post-transplant, T-cell counts and diversity were largely derived from T cells produced anew. About two months after transplant, alpha-beta T cells reportedly came from several hundred expanded graft clones.

This clonotype was observed at least ten times. Its antigen is undetermined. Sequenced here: PBMCs, sampled before TCRalphabeta/CD19-depleted stem cell transplant. The TCR originated in a girl under three years old with combined immunodeficiency, due to receive a stem cell transplant.

The CDR3 region is CASSQAYTDTQYF. CDR3 DNA sequence: TGCGCCAGCAGCCAAGCATACACAGATACGCAGTATTTT. The V and J genes are TRBV4-1 and TRBJ2-3, with D unresolved. Germline V lookup: CDR1 MGHRA, CDR2 YSYEKL. V was shortened by 1 base and J by 2 bases, with 4 bases between the two germline ends. This CDR3 comprises 13 residues.